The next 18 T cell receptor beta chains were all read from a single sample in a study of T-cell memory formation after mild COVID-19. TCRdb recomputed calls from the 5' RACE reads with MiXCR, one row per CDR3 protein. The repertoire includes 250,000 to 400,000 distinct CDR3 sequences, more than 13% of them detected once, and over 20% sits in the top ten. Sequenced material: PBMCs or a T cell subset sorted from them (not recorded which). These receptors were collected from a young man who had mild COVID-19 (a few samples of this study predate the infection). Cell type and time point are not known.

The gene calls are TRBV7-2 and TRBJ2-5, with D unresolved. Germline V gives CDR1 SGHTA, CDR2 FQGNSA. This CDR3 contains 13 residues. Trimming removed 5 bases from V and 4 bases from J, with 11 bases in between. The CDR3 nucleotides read TGTGCCAGCAGCCCCCCCGATCTAGAGACCCAGTACTTC. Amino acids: CASSPPDLETQYF.

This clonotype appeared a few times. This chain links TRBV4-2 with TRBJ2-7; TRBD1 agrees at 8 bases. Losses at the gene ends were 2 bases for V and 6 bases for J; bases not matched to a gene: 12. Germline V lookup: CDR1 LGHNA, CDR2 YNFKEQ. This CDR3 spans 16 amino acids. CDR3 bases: TGTGCCAGCAGCCAACCTCATGACAGGGGATCGGTCGAGCAGTACTTC. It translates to CASSQPHDRGSVEQYF.

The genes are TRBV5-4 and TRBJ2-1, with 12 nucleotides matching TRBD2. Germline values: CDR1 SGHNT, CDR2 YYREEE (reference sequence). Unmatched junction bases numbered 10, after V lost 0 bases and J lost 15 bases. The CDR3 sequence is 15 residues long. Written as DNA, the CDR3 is TGTGCCAGCAGCTTGGCCCTAGCGGGGGGGCAAGGTGTGTTCTTC. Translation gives CASSLALAGGQGVFF.

The CDR3 region is CASRARQGANSPLHF. The CDR3, as DNA: TGTGCCAGCAGGGCGAGACAGGGGGCTAATTCACCCCTCCACTTT. The chain uses TRBV12-3 or TRBV12-4 and TRBJ1-6; 10 bases fit TRBD1. The trim removed 6 bases at V and 6 bases at J, leaving 5 bases unmatched. The CDR3 totals 15 residues.

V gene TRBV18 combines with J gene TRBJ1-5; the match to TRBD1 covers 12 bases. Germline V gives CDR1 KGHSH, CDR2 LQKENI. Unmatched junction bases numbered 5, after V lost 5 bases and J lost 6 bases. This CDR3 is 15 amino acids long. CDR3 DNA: TGTGCCAGCTCAGCGGGGACAGGGGGCATTCAGCCCCAGCATTTT. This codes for CASSAGTGGIQPQHF.

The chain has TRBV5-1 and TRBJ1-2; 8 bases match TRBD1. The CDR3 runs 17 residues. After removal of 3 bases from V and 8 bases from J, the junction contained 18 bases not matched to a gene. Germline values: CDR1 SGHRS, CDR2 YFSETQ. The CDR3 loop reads CASSSTGGSSLRQGYTF. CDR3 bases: TGCGCCAGCAGCTCAACAGGGGGTTCGTCCCTACGGCAGGGCTACACCTTC.

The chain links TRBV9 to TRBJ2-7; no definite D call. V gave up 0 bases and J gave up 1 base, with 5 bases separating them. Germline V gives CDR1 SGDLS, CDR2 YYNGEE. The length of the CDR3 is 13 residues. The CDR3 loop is CASSVGQSYEQYF. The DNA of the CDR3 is TGTGCCAGCAGCGTAGGGCAATCCTACGAGCAGTACTTC.

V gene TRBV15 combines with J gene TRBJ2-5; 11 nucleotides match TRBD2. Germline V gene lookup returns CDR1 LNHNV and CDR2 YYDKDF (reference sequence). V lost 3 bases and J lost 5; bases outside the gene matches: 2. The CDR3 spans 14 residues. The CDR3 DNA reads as TGTGCCACCAGCAGGGCTAGCGGGAGGGAGACCCAGTACTTC. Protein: CATSRASGRETQYF.

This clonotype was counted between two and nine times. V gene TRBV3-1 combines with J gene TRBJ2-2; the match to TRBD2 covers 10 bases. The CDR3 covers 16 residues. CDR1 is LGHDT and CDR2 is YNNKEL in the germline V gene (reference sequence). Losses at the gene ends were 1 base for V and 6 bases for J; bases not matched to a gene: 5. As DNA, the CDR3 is TGTGCCAGCAGCCAAGTTATAGCGGGGGGATCCGGGGAGCTGTTTTTT. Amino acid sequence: CASSQVIAGGSGELFF.

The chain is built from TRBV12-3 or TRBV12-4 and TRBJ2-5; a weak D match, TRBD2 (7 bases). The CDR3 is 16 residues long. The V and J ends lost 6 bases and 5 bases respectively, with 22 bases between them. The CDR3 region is CASSRPGGRGPETQYF. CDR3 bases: TGTGCCAGCAGCCGTCCTGGGGGGCGGGGGCCGGAGACCCAGTACTTC.

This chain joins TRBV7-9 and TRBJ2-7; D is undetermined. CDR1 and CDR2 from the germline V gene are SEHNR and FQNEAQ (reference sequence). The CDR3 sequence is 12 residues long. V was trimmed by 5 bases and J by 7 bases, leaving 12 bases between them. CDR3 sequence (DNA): TGTGCCAGCAGCACTCACTCGGAAGAGCAGTACGTC. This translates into CASSTHSEEQYV.

Here the CDR3 DNA reads TGCGCCAGCAGCCGGTTAGGGGTCAGTGAGCAGTTCTTC. This translates into CASSRLGVSEQFF. The chain couples TRBV5-1 to TRBJ2-1; D perhaps matches TRBD1 (5 bases). Germline V gene sequence: CDR1 SGHRS, CDR2 YFSETQ. The ends were cut back, 4 bases at V and 9 bases at J, with 14 bases in the middle. This CDR3 region has 13 residues. The full variable domain, rest sourced from reference TRBV5-1 and TRBJ2-1, is KAGVTQTPRYLIKTRGQQVTLSCSPISGHRSVSWYQQTPGQGLQFLFEYFSETQRNKGNFPGRFSGRQFSNSRSEMNVSTLELGDSALYLCASSRLGVSEQFFGPGTRLTVL.

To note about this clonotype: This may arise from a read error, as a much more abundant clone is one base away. The CDR3 loop is CASRFTGGGHEQYF. CDR3 nucleotide sequence: TGTGCCAGCAGATTTACAGGAGGGGGCCACGAGCAGTACTTC. J is TRBJ2-7 and V is TRBV7-9; maybe TRBD1 (7 bases). The V and J ends lost 6 bases and 5 bases respectively, with 17 bases between them. The CDR3 contains 14 residues. CDR1 is SEHNR and CDR2 is FQNEAQ in the germline V gene (reference sequence). Looking up the rest from reference TRBV7-9 and TRBJ2-7 gives the full variable domain: DTGVSQNPRHKITKRGQNVTFRCDPISEHNRLYWYRQTLGQGPEFLTYFQNEAQLEKSRLLSDRFSAERPKGSFSTLEIQRTEQGDSAMYLCASRFTGGGHEQYFGPGTRLTVT.

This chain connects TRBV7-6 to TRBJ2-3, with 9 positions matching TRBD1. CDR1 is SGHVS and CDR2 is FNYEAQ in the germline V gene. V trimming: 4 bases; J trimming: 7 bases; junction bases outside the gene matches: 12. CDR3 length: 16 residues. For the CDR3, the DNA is TGTGCCAGCAGCTCCAACCGGGACAGGGTTCTTCATACGCAGTATTTT. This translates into CASSSNRDRVLHTQYF.

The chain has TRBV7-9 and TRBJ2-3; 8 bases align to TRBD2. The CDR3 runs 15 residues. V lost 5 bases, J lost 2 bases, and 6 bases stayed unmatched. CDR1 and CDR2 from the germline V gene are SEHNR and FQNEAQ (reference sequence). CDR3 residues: CASSRTSNPTDTQYF. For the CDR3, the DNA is TGTGCCAGCAGCCGGACTAGCAACCCCACAGATACGCAGTATTTT.

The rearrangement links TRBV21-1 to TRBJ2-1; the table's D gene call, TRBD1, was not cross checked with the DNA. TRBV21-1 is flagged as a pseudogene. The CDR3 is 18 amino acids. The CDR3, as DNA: TGTGCCAGCAGCCACCGGCAGGGGCTTTTGTTCATCTTCAATGAGCAGTTCTTC. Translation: CASSHRQGLLFIFNEQFF.

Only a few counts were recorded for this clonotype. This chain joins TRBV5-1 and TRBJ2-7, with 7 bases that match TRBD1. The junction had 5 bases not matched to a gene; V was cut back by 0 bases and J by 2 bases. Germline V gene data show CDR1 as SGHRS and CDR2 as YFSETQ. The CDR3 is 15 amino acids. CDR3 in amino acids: CASSLAGGETYEQYF. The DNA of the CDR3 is TGCGCCAGCAGCTTGGCAGGGGGAGAAACCTACGAGCAGTACTTC. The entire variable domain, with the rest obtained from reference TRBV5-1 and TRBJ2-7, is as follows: KAGVTQTPRYLIKTRGQQVTLSCSPISGHRSVSWYQQTPGQGLQFLFEYFSETQRNKGNFPGRFSGRQFSNSRSEMNVSTLELGDSALYLCASSLAGGETYEQYFGPGTRLTVT.

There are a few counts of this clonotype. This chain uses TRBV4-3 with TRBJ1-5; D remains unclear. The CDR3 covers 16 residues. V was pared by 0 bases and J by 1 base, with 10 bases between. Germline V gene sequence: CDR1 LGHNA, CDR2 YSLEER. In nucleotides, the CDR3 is TGCGCCAGCAGCCAAGATCTCGCAGTGAGCAATCAGCCCCAGCATTTT. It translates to CASSQDLAVSNQPQHF.